These 31 T cell receptor beta chains were all obtained from the same sample, sequenced in a study of early stage breast cancer tumors. Data came from immunoSEQ multiplex PCR; TCRdb stores just in-frame clones and leaves some out. The table shows roughly 14,000 clones, with 79% occurring only once. Sequenced input: normal breast tissue next to the tumor. All receptors come from a person aged 45-60 years with breast cancer.

This clone was observed a single time. The rearrangement joins TRBV7-6 to TRBJ1-6, with D unclear. The V gene lost 1 base and the J gene lost 7 bases, with 11 bases spanning the gap. This CDR3 has 15 residues. Germline assignment: CDR1 SGHVS and CDR2 FNYEAQ. The CDR3, as DNA: TGTGCCAGCAGCTTAGACTCCCCTGGGAATTCACCCCTCCACTTT. It yields the protein CASSLDSPGNSPLHF.

The J gene is TRBJ2-1, the V gene TRBV11-2; the D is unclear. The germline gives CDR1 SGHAT, CDR2 FQNNGV. Trimming removed 1 base from V and 10 bases from J, with 11 bases in between. The CDR3 extends over 13 amino acids. CDR3 DNA: TGTGCCAGCAGCTTAGTTCTACGTACAGAGCAGTTCTTC. Translated, it gives CASSLVLRTEQFF.

This clone was seen a few times. For the CDR3, the DNA is TGTGCCAGCAGAACAGTGAACACTGAAGCTTTCTTT. Translating gives CASRTVNTEAFF. V and J are TRBV2 and TRBJ1-1; no reliable D call. Germline V gene data show CDR1 as SNHLY and CDR2 as FYNNEI. Trimming left V 6 bases short and J 0 bases short, with 5 bases between. The CDR3 loop spans 12 amino acids.

V is TRBV11-2 and J is TRBJ1-2; 8 nucleotides align to TRBD1. The CDR3 loop spans 15 amino acids. Germline V gene data show CDR1 as SGHAT and CDR2 as FQNNGV. V trimming: 5 bases; J trimming: 4 bases; junction bases outside the gene matches: 9. CDR3 coding DNA: TGTGCCAGCAGCCCCCGGACAGGGAAAAGCTATGGCTACACCTTC. It specifies CASSPRTGKSYGYTF.

The V call is TRBV7-6, the J call TRBJ2-3, with 9 bases fitting TRBD2. This CDR3 is built from 16 residues. The V gene end was trimmed by 1 base and the J gene end by 2 bases; junction bases not matched to a gene: 4. Germline values: CDR1 SGHVS, CDR2 FNYEAQ. This CDR3 is CASSLVVAGATDTQYF. In DNA form, the CDR3 reads TGTGCCAGCAGCTTAGTAGTAGCGGGGGCCACAGATACGCAGTATTTT.

This clone turned up a few times. The chain has TRBV19 and TRBJ1-6, with D perhaps matching TRBD1 (5 bases). This CDR3 is 13 amino acids long. CDR1 and CDR2 (germline): LNHDA, SQIVND (reference sequence). Deletions cut 6 bases from V and 6 bases from J, with 9 bases between. CDR3 sequence (DNA): TGTGCCAGTAGGGGCGGGGGTAATTCACCCCTCCACTTT. It translates to CASRGGGNSPLHF.

This chain uses TRBV18 with TRBJ2-1, with TRBD2 identical over 11 bases. V lost 1 base, J lost 9 bases, and 5 bases stayed unmatched. The CDR3 totals 15 residues. From germline, CDR1 is KGHSH and CDR2 LQKENI. CDR3 amino acids: CASSPQLAGEVEQFF. CDR3 DNA: TGTGCCAGCTCACCACAACTAGCGGGAGAGGTTGAGCAGTTCTTC.

The genes are TRBV10-2 and TRBJ2-5; 8 nucleotides agree with TRBD2. CDR3 size: 15 residues. V gave up 2 bases and J gave up 5 bases; unmatched junction bases: 7. Germline V gives CDR1 WSHSY, CDR2 SAAADI. The CDR3 nucleotides are TGCGCCAGCAGTGAGGAGGGGACGGGGGGGGAGACCCAGTACTTC. Translation: CASSEEGTGGETQYF.

This clone was found once. This chain uses TRBV7-2 with TRBJ2-7, with 8 bases matching TRBD1. The CDR3 contains 14 residues. Trimming took 6 bases from V and 7 from J; bases not matched to a gene: 11. Germline loops: CDR1 SGHTA, CDR2 FQGNSA. This chain's CDR3 is CASSPDRASSEQYF. In DNA, the CDR3 is TGTGCCAGCAGTCCGGACAGGGCTTCATCGGAGCAGTACTTC.

The J gene is TRBJ1-1, the V gene TRBV12-5; 7 bases are a match to TRBD1. The CDR3 has 12 amino acids. Germline-derived CDR1 and CDR2 are LGHNT and FRNRAP. J lost 11 bases, V lost 1 base, and 4 bases had no gene match. DNA for the CDR3: TGTGCTAGTGGTTTGGAGGGGGCGAGGGCTTTCTTT. Protein sequence: CASGLEGARAFF.

This clone has just a few counts. The V gene is TRBV19, the J gene TRBJ2-2, with D unresolved. CDR1 is LNHDA, CDR2 SQIVND, per germline (reference sequence). CDR3 length equals 13 residues. V was shortened by 6 bases and J by 0 bases, with 5 bases between the two germline ends. CDR3 nucleotides: TGTGCCAGTAGAGAACCGAACACCGGGGAGCTGTTTTTT. It translates to CASREPNTGELFF.

The chain combines TRBV19 with TRBJ1-1, with 9 positions matching TRBD1. In germline, CDR1 is LNHDA, CDR2 SQIVND (reference sequence). This CDR3 is built from 14 residues. V dropped 5 bases and J dropped 5; count of bases not matched to a gene: 6. The CDR3 loop is CASSEGQGGTEAFF. For the CDR3, the DNA is TGTGCCAGTAGTGAGGGACAGGGAGGGACTGAAGCTTTCTTT.

The gene calls are TRBV6-6 and TRBJ1-1; D possibly corresponds to TRBD1 (5 bases). V lost 6 bases to trimming and J lost 9 bases, with 14 bases between them. This CDR3 is built from 12 residues. Germline assignment: CDR1 MNHNY and CDR2 SVGAGI (reference sequence). The CDR3 bases are TGTGCCAGCAGCTGGGACTCCGCTAAAGCTTTCTTT. Translation gives CASSWDSAKAFF.

For the CDR3, the DNA is TGTGCCAGCTCACCGGGACAGGGTAGTGAAAAACTGTTTTTT. It yields the protein CASSPGQGSEKLFF. This rearrangement joins TRBV18 to TRBJ1-4, with 9 bases identical to TRBD1. V lost 3 bases and J lost 7; bases outside the gene matches: 3. The CDR3 totals 14 residues. Germline V CDR1 and CDR2: KGHSH, LQKENI. Combining the CDR3 with reference TRBV18 and TRBJ1-4 gives the whole variable domain NAGVMQNPRHLVRRRGQEARLRCSPMKGHSHVYWYRQLPEEGLKFMVYLQKENIIDESGMPKERFSAEFPKEGPSILRIQQVVRGDSAAYFCASSPGQGSEKLFFGSGTQLSVL.

This clone was recorded once. The chain links TRBV5-1 to TRBJ2-7; 10 nucleotides line up with TRBD1. V was clipped by 6 bases and J by 3 bases; unmatched bases: 12. Germline V lookup: CDR1 SGHRS, CDR2 YFSETQ. The length of the CDR3 is 16 residues. This chain's CDR3 is CASTGGTGQGFYEQYF. The CDR3 DNA reads as TGCGCCAGCACCGGGGGGACGGGACAGGGGTTCTACGAGCAGTACTTC.

The chain is built from TRBV2 and TRBJ2-7; the match to TRBD1 covers 10 bases. The V segment lost 4 bases and the J segment 3 bases; nucleotides outside the gene matches: 0. The CDR3 is made up of 13 amino acids. Per germline, CDR1 SNHLY and CDR2 FYNNEI. CDR3 DNA: TGTGCCAGCAGTGGGACAGGGGGCTACGAGCAGTACTTC. It is translated as CASSGTGGYEQYF.

This clone was recorded once. The chain links TRBV5-5 to TRBJ1-2, with TRBD1 as a possible D gene (6 bases). The CDR3 runs to 13 residues. Trimming took 6 bases from V and 5 from J, leaving 14 bases between them. Germline loops: CDR1 SGHKS, CDR2 YYEKEE (reference sequence). For the CDR3, the DNA is TGTGCCAGCACCTTAGGACAGCTATATGGCTACACCTTC. Translation gives CASTLGQLYGYTF.

This clone was picked up a small number of times. V gene TRBV25-1 combines with J gene TRBJ2-5, with 14 bases aligning to TRBD2. Germline CDR1 and CDR2: MGHDK and SYGVNS. The CDR3 runs 15 residues. J lost 6 bases, V lost 4 bases, and 4 bases had no gene match. The chain's CDR3 is CASSGGTSGGKTQYF. The CDR3 coding sequence is TGTGCCAGCAGTGGAGGGACTAGCGGGGGCAAGACCCAGTACTTC. The full variable domain, with the rest looked up from reference TRBV25-1 and TRBJ2-5, is EADIYQTPRYLVIGTGKKITLECSQTMGHDKMYWYQQDPGMELHLIHYSYGVNSTEKGDLSSESTVSRIRTEHFPLTLESARPSHTSQYLCASSGGTSGGKTQYFGPGTRLLVL.

The chain joins TRBV27 to TRBJ2-7; D is perhaps TRBD1 or TRBD2 (5 bases each). Germline values: CDR1 MNHEY, CDR2 SMNVEV (reference sequence). CDR3 length equals 15 residues. V was pared by 8 bases and J by 0 bases, with 17 bases between. The CDR3 coding sequence is TGTGCCAGCGGCCTTCGAGGGGCCACCTCCTACGAGCAGTACTTC. Protein product: CASGLRGATSYEQYF.

The chain joins TRBV18 to TRBJ2-7, with 8 bases fitting TRBD2. The CDR3 runs to 17 residues. The germline V gene encodes CDR1 KGHSH and CDR2 LQKENI. V shed 4 bases and J 6 bases; nucleotides not matched to a gene: 17. The CDR3 here is CASSQSPGGASPAEQYF. The CDR3, as DNA: TGTGCCAGCTCACAGTCCCCGGGGGGGGCCAGTCCCGCCGAGCAGTACTTC.

The table lists this clone with a count of one. The rearrangement uses TRBV18 and TRBJ2-6; 7 bases line up with TRBD1. This CDR3 contains 18 residues. V dropped 4 bases and J dropped 0; count of bases not matched to a gene: 9. CDR1 is KGHSH and CDR2 is LQKENI in the germline V gene. CDR3 region: CASSLQGVVYSGANVLTF. The CDR3 region has the DNA TGTGCCAGCTCACTCCAGGGGGTCGTATACTCTGGGGCCAACGTCCTGACTTTC.

CDR3 amino acids: CASTATTPSYEQYF. In DNA, the CDR3 is TGTGCCAGCACCGCCACGACACCATCCTACGAGCAGTACTTC. The chain has TRBV6-6 and TRBJ2-7, with D hard to call. The germline V and J ends were trimmed by 7 bases and 1 base, with 14 bases remaining between them. The germline V gene has CDR1 MNHNY and CDR2 SVGAGI (reference sequence). The CDR3 length is 14 residues.

V and J are TRBV27 and TRBJ1-1; the D is unclear. Trimming pared 3 bases from V and 4 bases from J, leaving 12 bases between. The germline V gene has CDR1 MNHEY and CDR2 SMNVEV (reference sequence). CDR3 size: 14 residues. CDR3 sequence (DNA): TGTGCCAGCAGTTTGTTCCGGGGTGGCACTGAAGCTTTCTTT. Its protein is CASSLFRGGTEAFF.

The chain combines TRBV6-6 with TRBJ1-5; 7 bases line up with TRBD1. The germline V gene encodes CDR1 MNHNY and CDR2 SVGAGI (reference sequence). The CDR3 loop spans 15 amino acids. With V trimmed by 7 bases and J by 0 bases, 6 bases remained unmatched. CDR3 loop: CASTWDSYSNQPQHF. The DNA for the CDR3 is TGTGCCAGCACTTGGGACAGTTATAGCAATCAGCCCCAGCATTTT.

The V gene is TRBV6-5, the J gene TRBJ1-2; D unclear. The CDR3 has 16 amino acids. V was pared by 0 bases and J by 4 bases, with 15 bases between. Germline CDR1 and CDR2: MNHEY and SVGAGI. This CDR3 is CASSYSIANTGYGYTF. Here the CDR3 DNA reads TGTGCCAGCAGTTACTCGATTGCCAACACTGGCTATGGCTACACCTTC.

The CDR3 coding sequence is TGTGCCAGCAGTACTACAGGAATACTCTCCGATACGCAGTATTTT. This encodes CASSTTGILSDTQYF. The V gene is TRBV28, the J gene TRBJ2-3, with D possibly TRBD1 on 5 matching bases. CDR1 is MDHEN and CDR2 is SYDVKM in the germline V gene. The CDR3 runs 15 residues. The V gene lost 5 bases and the J gene lost 6 bases, with 18 bases spanning the gap. Drawing the rest from reference TRBV28 and TRBJ2-3, the complete variable domain is DVKVTQSSRYLVKRTGEKVFLECVQDMDHENMFWYRQDPGLGLRLIYFSYDVKMKEKGDIPEGYSVSREKKERFSLILESASTNQTSMYLCASSTTGILSDTQYFGPGTRLTVL.

This chain uses TRBV7-2 with TRBJ2-7, with 8 bases that match TRBD2. V shed 1 base, J shed 3 bases, and the junction held 8 bases outside the gene matches. The CDR3 is 16 residues long. Germline lookup yields CDR1 SGHTA and CDR2 FQGNSA. As DNA, the CDR3 is TGTGCCAGCAGCTTAGGCCAAGCGGGGGCCGTCTACGAGCAGTACTTC. Amino acid sequence: CASSLGQAGAVYEQYF. The full variable domain, in which reference TRBV7-2 and TRBJ2-7 provide the parts outside the CDR3, is GAGVSQSPSNKVTEKGKDVELRCDPISGHTALYWYRQSLGQGLEFLIYFQGNSAPDKSGLPSDRFSAERTGGSVSTLTIQRTQQEDSAVYLCASSLGQAGAVYEQYFGPGTRLTVT.

This rearrangement joins TRBV14 to TRBJ2-1; possibly TRBD1 or TRBD2 for D (5 bases each). In germline, CDR1 is SGHDN, CDR2 FVKESK. V was cut by 1 base and J by 5 bases, with 15 bases left in between. CDR3 length: 16 residues. CDR3 sequence reads: CASSQGYGTIHNEQFF. DNA of the CDR3: TGTGCCAGCAGCCAAGGGTACGGGACGATCCACAATGAGCAGTTCTTC.

For the CDR3, the DNA is TGTGCCAGTAGTACGGCAGGGGTTCCCTACGAGCAGTACTTC. Protein product: CASSTAGVPYEQYF. The V and J genes are TRBV19 and TRBJ2-7; tentatively, D is TRBD1 (6 bases). The CDR3 sequence is 14 residues long. CDR1 is LNHDA and CDR2 is SQIVND in the germline V gene (reference sequence). V lost 4 bases and J lost 2, with 12 bases in between.

V is TRBV11-2 and J is TRBJ2-2; the D is unclear. V was pared by 1 base and J by 2 bases, with 5 bases between. Per the germline V gene, CDR1 is SGHAT and CDR2 is FQNNGV. The CDR3 totals 14 residues. CDR3 sequence reads: CASSLVRNTGELFF. CDR3 coding DNA: TGTGCCAGCAGCTTAGTCCGCAACACCGGGGAGCTGTTTTTT.

This chain joins TRBV5-6 and TRBJ2-1; D is undetermined. Looked up from germline, CDR1 is SGHDT and CDR2 is YYEEEE. V was trimmed by 0 bases and J by 6 bases, leaving 7 bases between them. The length of the CDR3 is 13 residues. The CDR3 protein is CASSLGWGNEQFF. The CDR3 DNA reads as TGTGCCAGCAGCTTGGGATGGGGCAATGAGCAGTTCTTC.